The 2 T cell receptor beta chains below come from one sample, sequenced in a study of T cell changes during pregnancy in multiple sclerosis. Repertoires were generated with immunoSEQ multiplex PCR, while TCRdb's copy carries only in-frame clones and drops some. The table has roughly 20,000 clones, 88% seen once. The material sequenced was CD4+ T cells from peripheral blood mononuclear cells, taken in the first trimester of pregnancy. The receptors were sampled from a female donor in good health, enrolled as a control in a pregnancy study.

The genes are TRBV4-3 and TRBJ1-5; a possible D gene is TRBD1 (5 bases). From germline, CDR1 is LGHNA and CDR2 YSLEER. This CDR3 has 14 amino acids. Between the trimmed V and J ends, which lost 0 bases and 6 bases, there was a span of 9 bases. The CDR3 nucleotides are TGCGCCAGCAGCCAAGACCAGGGCGGTCAGCCCCAGCATTTT. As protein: CASSQDQGGQPQHF.

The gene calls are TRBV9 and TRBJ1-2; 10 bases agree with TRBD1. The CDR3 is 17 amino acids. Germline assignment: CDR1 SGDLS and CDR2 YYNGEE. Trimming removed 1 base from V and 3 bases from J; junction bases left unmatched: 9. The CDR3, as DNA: TGTGCCAGCAGCGTAAAGGGAGGACAGGGGGGTGACTATGGCTACACCTTC. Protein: CASSVKGGQGGDYGYTF.